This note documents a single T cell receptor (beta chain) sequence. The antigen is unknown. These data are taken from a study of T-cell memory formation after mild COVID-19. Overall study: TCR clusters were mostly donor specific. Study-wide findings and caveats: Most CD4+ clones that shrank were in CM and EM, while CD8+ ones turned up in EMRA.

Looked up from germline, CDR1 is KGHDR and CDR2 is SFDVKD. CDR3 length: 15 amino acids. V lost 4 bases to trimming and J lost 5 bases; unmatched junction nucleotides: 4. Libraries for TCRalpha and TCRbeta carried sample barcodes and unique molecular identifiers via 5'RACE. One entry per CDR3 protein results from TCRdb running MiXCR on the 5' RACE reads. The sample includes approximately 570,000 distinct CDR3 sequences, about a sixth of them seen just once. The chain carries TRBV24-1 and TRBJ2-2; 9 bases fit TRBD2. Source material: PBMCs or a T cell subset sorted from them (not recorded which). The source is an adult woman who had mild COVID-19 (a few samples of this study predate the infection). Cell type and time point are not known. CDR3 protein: CATSDGLAPTGELFF. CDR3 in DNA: TGTGCCACCAGTGACGGACTAGCGCCTACCGGGGAGCTGTTTTTT.